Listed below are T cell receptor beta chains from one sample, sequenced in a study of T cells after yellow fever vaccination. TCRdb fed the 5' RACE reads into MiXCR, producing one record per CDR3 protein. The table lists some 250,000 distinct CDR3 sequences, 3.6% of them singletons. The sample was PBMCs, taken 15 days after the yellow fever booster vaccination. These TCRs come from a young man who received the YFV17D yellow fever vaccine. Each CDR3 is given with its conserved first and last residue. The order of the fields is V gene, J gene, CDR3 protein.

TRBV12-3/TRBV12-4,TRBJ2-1,CASRGTGAVYNEQFF
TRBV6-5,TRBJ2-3,CASSYRPSGGSPDTQYF
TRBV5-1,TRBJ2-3,CASSSLGGRSTDTQYF
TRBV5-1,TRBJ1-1,CASSFQGTSPETEAFF
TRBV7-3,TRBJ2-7,CASSLNPARIYEQYF
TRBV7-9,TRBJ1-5,CASRATGENQPQHF
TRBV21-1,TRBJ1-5,CASSSHVQGQTYSNQPQHF
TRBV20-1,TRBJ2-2,CSGTSPRGVGGELIF
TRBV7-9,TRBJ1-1,CASSLDASNTEAFF
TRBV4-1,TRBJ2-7,CASSPRLAGSYEQYF
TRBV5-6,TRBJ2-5,CASSYDGQGQETQYF
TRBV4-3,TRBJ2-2,CASSGTGPPGELFF
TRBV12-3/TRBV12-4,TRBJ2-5,CASSLAARVRIQETQYF
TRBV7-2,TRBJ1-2,CASSLNLNDGYTF
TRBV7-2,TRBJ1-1,CASSLKRALGIDREEMNTEAFF
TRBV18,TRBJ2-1,CASSPPTSGALQFF
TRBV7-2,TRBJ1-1,CASSLSRRGGSEAFF
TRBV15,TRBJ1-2,CATSRDIKGYTF
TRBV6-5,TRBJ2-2,CASSYSGQAGELFF
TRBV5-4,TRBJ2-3,CASSPGYGTDTQYF